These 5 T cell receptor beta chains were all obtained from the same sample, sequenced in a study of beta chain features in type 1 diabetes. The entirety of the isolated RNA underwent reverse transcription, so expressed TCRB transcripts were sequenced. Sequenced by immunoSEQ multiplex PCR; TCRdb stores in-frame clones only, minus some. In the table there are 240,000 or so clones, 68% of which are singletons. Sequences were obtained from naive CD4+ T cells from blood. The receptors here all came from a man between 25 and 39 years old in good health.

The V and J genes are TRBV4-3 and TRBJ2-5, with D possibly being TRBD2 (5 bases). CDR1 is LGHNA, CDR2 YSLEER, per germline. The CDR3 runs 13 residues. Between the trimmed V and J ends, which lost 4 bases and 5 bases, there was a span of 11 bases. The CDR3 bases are TGCGCCAGCAGCCGGGGAGAGCGGGAGACCCAGTACTTC. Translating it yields CASSRGERETQYF.

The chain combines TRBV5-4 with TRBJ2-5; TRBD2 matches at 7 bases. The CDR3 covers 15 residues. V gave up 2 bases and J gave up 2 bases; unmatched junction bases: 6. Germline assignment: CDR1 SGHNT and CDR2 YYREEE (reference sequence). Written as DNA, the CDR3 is TGTGCCAGCAGCTTCGGGACTAACCTACAAGAGACCCAGTACTTC. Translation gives CASSFGTNLQETQYF.

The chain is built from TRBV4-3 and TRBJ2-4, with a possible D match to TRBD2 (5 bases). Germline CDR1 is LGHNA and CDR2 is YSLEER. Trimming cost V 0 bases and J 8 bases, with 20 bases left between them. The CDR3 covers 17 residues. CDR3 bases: TGCGCCAGCAGCCAAGAGATAATAGGACTTTACTCAGACATTCAGTACTTC. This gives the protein CASSQEIIGLYSDIQYF.

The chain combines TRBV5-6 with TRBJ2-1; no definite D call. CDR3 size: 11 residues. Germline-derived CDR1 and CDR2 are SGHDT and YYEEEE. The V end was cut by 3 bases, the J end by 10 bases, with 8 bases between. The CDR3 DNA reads TGTGCCAGCAGCTGGGCGAGAGAGCAGTTCTTC. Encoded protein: CASSWAREQFF.

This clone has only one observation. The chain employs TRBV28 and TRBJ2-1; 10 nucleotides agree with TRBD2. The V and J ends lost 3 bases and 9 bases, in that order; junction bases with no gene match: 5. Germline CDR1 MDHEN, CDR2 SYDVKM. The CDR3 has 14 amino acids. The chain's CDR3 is CASSLTSGHGEQFF. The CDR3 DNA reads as TGTGCCAGCAGTTTGACTAGCGGGCATGGTGAGCAGTTCTTC.